These 6 T cell receptor beta chains came from one sample sequenced in a study of CD8 T cells in Susac syndrome. An input of roughly 0.5 to 1 ug of RNA was subjected to reverse transcription using random hexamers. Using its own MiXCR run on the immunoSEQ multiplex PCR reads, TCRdb lists one record per CDR3 protein. The sample lists under 200,000 distinct CDR3 sequences; around 95% were seen once. Material: CD8+ T cells from PBMCs. Receptors originate from a human donor with multiple sclerosis.

The chain has TRBV7-8 and TRBJ2-5, with D perhaps matching TRBD1 (6 bases). V was pared by 5 bases and J by 1 base, with 14 bases between. Per the germline V gene, CDR1 is SGHVS and CDR2 is FQNEAQ. The length of the CDR3 is 15 residues. The CDR3 protein is CASSTIRDTQETQYF. DNA of the CDR3: TGTGCCAGCAGCACAATACGGGACACCCAAGAGACCCAGTACTTC.

This chain joins TRBV27 and TRBJ2-7, with D maybe TRBD1 (5 bases). Germline values: CDR1 MNHEY, CDR2 SMNVEV (reference sequence). V lost 2 bases, J lost 5 bases, and 13 bases lay in between. This CDR3 comprises 14 residues. CDR3 sequence: CASSLRQGNDEQYF. CDR3 sequence (DNA): TGTGCCAGCAGTTTAAGGCAGGGAAATGACGAGCAGTACTTC.

The J gene is TRBJ2-5, the V gene TRBV5-6; 7 bases match TRBD1. Per the germline V gene, CDR1 is SGHDT and CDR2 is YYEEEE. Losses at the gene ends were 3 bases for V and 3 bases for J; bases not matched to a gene: 8. The CDR3 is made up of 15 amino acids. Written as DNA, the CDR3 is TGTGCCAGCAGCTCGACAGGGCCCGTGGAAGAGACCCAGTACTTC. The encoded protein is CASSSTGPVEETQYF.

V gene TRBV4-1 combines with J gene TRBJ2-5; D possibly corresponds to TRBD2 (6 bases). The CDR3 spans 14 residues. Per germline, CDR1 MGHRA and CDR2 YSYEKL. Trimming took 4 bases from V and 5 from J, leaving 14 bases between them. For the CDR3, the DNA is TGCGCCAGCAGCCGGGCGGGCGCGGGGGAGACCCAGTACTTC. Its translation: CASSRAGAGETQYF.

This chain joins TRBV5-1 and TRBJ2-5; D is possibly TRBD2 (5 bases). CDR1 SGHRS and CDR2 YFSETQ come from the germline V gene. The CDR3 loop spans 12 amino acids. Deletions cut 9 bases from V and 2 bases from J, with 11 bases between. CDR3 sequence (DNA): TGCGCCAAAATCCGGGAACAAGAGACCCAGTACTTC. It yields the protein CAKIREQETQYF. Full variable domain (remainder filled in from reference TRBV5-1 and TRBJ2-5): KAGVTQTPRYLIKTRGQQVTLSCSPISGHRSVSWYQQTPGQGLQFLFEYFSETQRNKGNFPGRFSGRQFSNSRSEMNVSTLELGDSALYLCAKIREQETQYFGPGTRLLVL.

This chain links TRBV6-5 with TRBJ2-7; a weak D match, TRBD2 (6 bases). Germline-derived CDR1 and CDR2 are MNHEY and SVGAGI. V lost 0 bases to trimming and J lost 0 bases, with 9 bases between them. The CDR3 is 15 residues long. The CDR3 DNA is TGTGCCAGCAGTTACTCGGAGGGGAGCTCCTACGAGCAGTACTTC. Its protein product is CASSYSEGSSYEQYF.